What follows are 7 T cell receptor beta chains derived from one specimen sequenced in a study of CD8 T cells in ankylosing spondylitis. TCRdb passed the 5' RACE reads through MiXCR, listing each CDR3 protein once. The data contain just under 95,000 distinct CDR3 sequences, 8.8% of them singletons. Sequenced input: blood, either unsorted or a sorted T cell fraction (not recorded which). The source of these receptors is a male donor with ankylosing spondylitis or in good health (not recorded which).

As regards this clonotype: Germline and junction disagree at one end, which may indicate a read error. The rearrangement joins TRBV28 to TRBJ2-6, with D perhaps TRBD1 or TRBD2 (5 bases each). The CDR3 has 16 amino acids. Germline assignment: CDR1 MDHEN and CDR2 SYDVKM. CDR3 loop: CASSLMRGSGATVLTF. The CDR3 DNA follows: TGTGCCAGCAGTTTAATGAGGGGCTCTGGGGCCACCGTCCTGACTTTC.

The CDR3 nucleotides are TGTGCCAGCAGCGTAGACCAGCGATACACAGATACGCAGTATTTT. It translates to CASSVDQRYTDTQYF. The rearrangement joins TRBV9 to TRBJ2-3; D is undetermined. The germline V and J ends were trimmed by 0 bases and 2 bases, with 10 bases remaining between them. Germline V CDR1 and CDR2: SGDLS, YYNGEE. The CDR3 loop spans 15 amino acids.

This clonotype was found many times. V and J are TRBV7-4 and TRBJ2-1, with TRBD1 matching over 7 bases. V gave up 6 bases and J gave up 0 bases; unmatched junction bases: 2. The germline CDR1 and CDR2 sequences are SGHVT and SQSDAQ. The CDR3 extends over 14 amino acids. In DNA, the CDR3 is TGTGCCAGCAGAAGGGACAGCTCCTACAATGAGCAGTTCTTC. Translation: CASRRDSSYNEQFF.

The rearrangement links TRBV11-3 to TRBJ2-3, with D unclear. Germline CDR1 is SGHNT and CDR2 is YENEEA. This CDR3 region has 15 residues. The V end was cut by 1 base, the J end by 6 bases, with 14 bases between. The CDR3 DNA reads as TGTGCCAGCAGCTTAGTAGGACGTCCGTCCGATACGCAGTATTTT. It is translated as CASSLVGRPSDTQYF.

This clonotype has more than one count but fewer than ten. The chain joins TRBV28 to TRBJ2-4, with TRBD2 identical over 9 bases. V lost 4 bases, J lost 7 bases, and 11 bases stayed unmatched. CDR3 length: 16 amino acids. Germline-derived CDR1 and CDR2 are MDHEN and SYDVKM. The CDR3 is CASSSRIGSGGNIQYF. CDR3 coding DNA: TGTGCCAGCAGTTCCCGGATAGGTAGCGGGGGTAACATTCAGTACTTC.

Ten or more counts support this clonotype. This chain connects TRBV29-1 to TRBJ2-7; D possibly corresponds to TRBD2 (7 bases). V was cut by 8 bases and J by 6 bases, with 20 bases left in between. This CDR3 region has 13 residues. Germline loops: CDR1 SQVTM, CDR2 ANQGSEA. The CDR3 nucleotides are TGCAGCTCCACCGAGGGGGGGGCGCGCGAGCAGTACTTC. It translates to CSSTEGGAREQYF.

This clonotype occurred many times. The chain combines TRBV12-3 or TRBV12-4 with TRBJ2-2; no reliable D call. The CDR3 length is 13 residues. Trimming removed 8 bases from V and 5 bases from J, with 12 bases in between. CDR3 loop: CASCPVGTGELFF. CDR3 nucleotide sequence: TGTGCCAGCTGCCCAGTAGGAACCGGGGAGCTGTTTTTT.